The 8 T cell receptor beta chains below were found in one sample sequenced in a study of Ad26.COV2.S vaccination and SARS-CoV-2 variants. The treatment denotes: about 20 received Ad26.COV2.S at low or high dose, single or two shots; 5 received placebo; per-sample allocation not given. Day 63 after the first injection of vaccine or placebo was the sampling time. Assay: immunoSEQ multiplex PCR; the TCRdb copy retains only in-frame clones and omits some. Of 500,000 or so clones in the sample, approximately 92% were seen once. The sequencing here drew on peripheral blood, taken in a trial of Ad26.COV2.S vaccine versus placebo. The receptors originated from a person aged 18-60 years who received the Ad26.COV2.S COVID-19 vaccine or a placebo.

J is TRBJ1-2 and V is TRBV5-8; D uncertain. Per germline, CDR1 SGHTS and CDR2 YDEGEE. This CDR3 has 17 residues. Trimming removed 1 base from V and 0 bases from J, with 16 bases in between. This chain's CDR3 is CASSLSGSSGANYGYTF. CDR3 DNA sequence: TGTGCCAGCAGCTTGTCGGGAAGCTCTGGGGCTAACTATGGCTACACCTTC.

The rearrangement uses TRBV18 and TRBJ2-4, with 9 bases fitting TRBD2. CDR1 KGHSH and CDR2 LQKENI come from the germline V gene. The CDR3 loop spans 13 amino acids. The junction had 1 base not matched to a gene; V was cut back by 2 bases and J by 8 bases. CDR3 nucleotides: TGTGCCAGCTCACCAATAGCGGGGGACATTCAGTACTTC. The encoded protein is CASSPIAGDIQYF.

The chain couples TRBV18 to TRBJ2-3; 11 bases match TRBD2. The germline gives CDR1 KGHSH, CDR2 LQKENI. The CDR3 spans 15 residues. The V gene end was trimmed by 5 bases and the J gene end by 5 bases; junction bases not matched to a gene: 6. CDR3 in DNA: TGTGCCAGCTCAATGACTAGCGGGGATGGAGATACGCAGTATTTT. As protein: CASSMTSGDGDTQYF.

The chain links TRBV11-3 to TRBJ2-4; D gene uncertain. The V end was cut by 1 base, the J end by 5 bases, with 18 bases between. This CDR3 region has 17 residues. The V gene's germline CDR1 is SGHNT and CDR2 YENEEA. CDR3 in DNA: TGTGCCAGCAGCTTAGTAGGATGGGCAGATGGGGAAAACATTCAGTACTTC. It is translated as CASSLVGWADGENIQYF.

This clone was detected only once. The chain combines TRBV10-1 with TRBJ2-4; no clear D. The germline V gene has CDR1 WNHNN and CDR2 SYGVQD (reference sequence). Trimming removed 0 bases from V and 0 bases from J, with 12 bases in between. This CDR3 is 17 amino acids long. The chain's CDR3 is CASSESKRRLAKNIQYF. The CDR3 nucleotides are TGCGCCAGCAGTGAGTCGAAGAGGCGATTAGCCAAAAACATTCAGTACTTC.

This rearrangement joins TRBV15 to TRBJ2-6, with D unresolved. The germline gives CDR1 LNHNV, CDR2 YYDKDF (reference sequence). Trimming stripped 5 bases from V and 4 bases from J, with 0 bases between. The length of the CDR3 is 11 residues. The CDR3 bases are TGTGCCACCAGCGGGGCCAACGTCCTGACTTTC. Encoded protein: CATSGANVLTF.

This clone was observed a single time. V is TRBV5-6 and J is TRBJ1-2; D unclear. Germline assignment: CDR1 SGHDT and CDR2 YYEEEE. This CDR3 comprises 13 residues. V shed 4 bases and J shed 7 bases, with 14 bases lying between them. The CDR3 sequence is CASSRANRGGYTF. Written as DNA, the CDR3 is TGTGCCAGCAGCCGCGCGAACCGGGGTGGCTACACCTTC.

The V and J genes are TRBV10-3 and TRBJ1-6; weak D call: TRBD1 (6 bases). Trimming removed 2 bases from V and 2 bases from J, with 13 bases in between. The germline CDR1 and CDR2 sequences are ENHRY and SYGVKD. CDR3 size: 17 residues. Here the CDR3 DNA reads TGTGCCATCAGTGAGGGGGGCAGGGGCACCTATAATTCACCCCTCCACTTT. It is translated as CAISEGGRGTYNSPLHF.